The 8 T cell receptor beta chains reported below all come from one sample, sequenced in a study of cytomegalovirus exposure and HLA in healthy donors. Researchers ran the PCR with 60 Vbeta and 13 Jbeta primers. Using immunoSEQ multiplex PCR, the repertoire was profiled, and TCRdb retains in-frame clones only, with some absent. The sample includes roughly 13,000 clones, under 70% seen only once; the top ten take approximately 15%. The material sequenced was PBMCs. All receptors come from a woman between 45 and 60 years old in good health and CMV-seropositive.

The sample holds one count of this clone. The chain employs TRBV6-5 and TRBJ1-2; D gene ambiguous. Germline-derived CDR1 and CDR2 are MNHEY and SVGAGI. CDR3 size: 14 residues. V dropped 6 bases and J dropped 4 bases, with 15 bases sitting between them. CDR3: CASSSHLPGYGYTF. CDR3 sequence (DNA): TGTGCCAGCAGCAGCCATCTTCCAGGCTATGGCTACACCTTC.

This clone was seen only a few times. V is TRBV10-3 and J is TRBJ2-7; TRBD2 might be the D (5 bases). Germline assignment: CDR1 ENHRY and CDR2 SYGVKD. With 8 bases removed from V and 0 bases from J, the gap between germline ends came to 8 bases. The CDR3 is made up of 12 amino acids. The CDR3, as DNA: TGTGCCATCCGGACTCTCTCCTACGAGCAGTACTTC. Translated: CAIRTLSYEQYF.

The CDR3, as DNA: TGTGCCAGCAGTGAAGCCCCCGTAAATGAGCAGTTCTTC. Translation: CASSEAPVNEQFF. This chain joins TRBV6-1 and TRBJ2-1; D gene unclear. Germline CDR1 MNHNS, CDR2 SASEGT. The ends were cut back, 0 bases at V and 7 bases at J, with 7 bases in the middle. This CDR3 region has 13 residues.

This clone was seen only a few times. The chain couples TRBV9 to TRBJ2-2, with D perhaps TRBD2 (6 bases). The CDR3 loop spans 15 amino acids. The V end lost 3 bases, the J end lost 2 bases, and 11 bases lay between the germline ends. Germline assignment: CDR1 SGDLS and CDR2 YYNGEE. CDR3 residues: CASSAAGLNTGELFF. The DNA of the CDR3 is TGTGCCAGCAGCGCCGCGGGGCTTAACACCGGGGAGCTGTTTTTT.

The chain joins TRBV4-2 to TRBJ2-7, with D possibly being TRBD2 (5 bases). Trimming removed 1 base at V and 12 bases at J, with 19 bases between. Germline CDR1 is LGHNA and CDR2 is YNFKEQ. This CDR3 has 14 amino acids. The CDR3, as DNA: TGTGCCAGCAGCCAAGCGGCGGCTCTAGCAGCCACGTACTTC. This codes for CASSQAAALAATYF.

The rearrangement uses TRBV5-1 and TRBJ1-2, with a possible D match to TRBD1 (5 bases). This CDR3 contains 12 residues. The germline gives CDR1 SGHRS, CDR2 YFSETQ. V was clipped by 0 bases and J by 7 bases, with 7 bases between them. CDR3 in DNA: TGCGCCAGCAGCTTGGCCGGGGGTGGCTACACCTTC. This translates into CASSLAGGGYTF.

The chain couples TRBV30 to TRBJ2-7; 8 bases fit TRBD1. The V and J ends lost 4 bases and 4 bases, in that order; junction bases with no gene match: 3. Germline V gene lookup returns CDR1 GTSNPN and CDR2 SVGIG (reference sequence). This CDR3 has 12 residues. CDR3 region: CAWKDRGYEQYF. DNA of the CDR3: TGTGCCTGGAAAGACAGGGGATACGAGCAGTACTTC. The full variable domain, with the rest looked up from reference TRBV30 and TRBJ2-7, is SQTIHQWPATLVQPVGSPLSLECTVEGTSNPNLYWYRQAAGRGLQLLFYSVGIGQISSEVPQNLSASRPQDRQFILSSKKLLLSDSGFYLCAWKDRGYEQYFGPGTRLTVT.

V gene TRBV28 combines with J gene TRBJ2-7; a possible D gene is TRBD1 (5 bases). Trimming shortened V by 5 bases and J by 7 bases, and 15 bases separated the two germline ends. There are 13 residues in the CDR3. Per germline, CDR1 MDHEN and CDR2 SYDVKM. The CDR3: CASSPPGLGEQYF. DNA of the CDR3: TGTGCCAGCAGTCCCCCAGGGCTGGGTGAGCAGTACTTC. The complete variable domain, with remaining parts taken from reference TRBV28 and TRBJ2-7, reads DVKVTQSSRYLVKRTGEKVFLECVQDMDHENMFWYRQDPGLGLRLIYFSYDVKMKEKGDIPEGYSVSREKKERFSLILESASTNQTSMYLCASSPPGLGEQYFGPGTRLTVT.